This is a list of T cell receptor beta chains from one sample in a study of blood T cell repertoires in COVID-19. Here immunoSEQ multiplex PCR was the method, and the copy in TCRdb shows in-frame clones only, minus some. Among roughly 230,000 clones listed, roughly 89% were seen once. The sequenced material came from peripheral blood. The receptors derive from an older woman with COVID-19, enrolled during active disease. The CDR3 runs from the conserved cysteine through the conserved F or W. The order of the fields is D gene, clone size, V gene, J gene, CDR3 protein, CDR3 DNA. A D gene is named only where the DNA matches it firmly. Only some rows state a clone size, as once, few, many or a class for expanded clones.

TRBD1	NA	TRBV12-3/TRBV12-4	TRBJ1-5	CASSLTGDQPQHF	TGTGCCAGCAGTTTAACAGGGGATCAGCCCCAGCATTTT
NA	once	TRBV7-8	TRBJ2-7	CASSLGRRSSYEQYF	TGTGCCAGCAGCTTAGGAAGGAGGAGCTCCTACGAGCAGTACTTC
TRBD1	NA	TRBV5-1	TRBJ2-6	CASSAPTGAGANVLTF	TGCGCCAGCAGCGCCCCAACAGGGGCTGGGGCCAACGTCCTGACTTTC
TRBD1	NA	TRBV2	TRBJ1-4	CASRRDRDEKLFF	TGTGCCAGCAGACGGGACAGGGACGAAAAACTGTTTTTT
TRBD1	NA	TRBV7-2	TRBJ1-2	CASSLGFDRAYGYTF	TGTGCCAGCAGCTTAGGGTTTGACAGGGCGTATGGCTACACCTTC
NA	NA	TRBV4-3	TRBJ2-1	CASSQDSSEVLNEQFF	TGCGCCAGCAGCCAAGATTCTAGCGAGGTCCTCAATGAGCAGTTCTTC
NA	NA	TRBV21-1	TRBJ2-7	CASSKPGICTGGSYEQYF	TGTGCCAGCAGCAAACCAGGAATCTGCACAGGCGGCTCCTACGAGCAGTACTTC
NA	NA	TRBV30	TRBJ2-7	CAWTLGTSEQYF	TGTGCCTGGACCCTGGGGACTTCCGAGCAGTACTTC
TRBD2	NA	TRBV5-4	TRBJ2-3	CASSLTGGRDTQYF	TGTGCCAGCAGCTTGACGGGGGGGAGAGATACGCAGTATTTT
NA	NA	TRBV13	TRBJ1-2	CASSLELARVAAGGYTF	TGTGCCAGCAGCTTAGAGTTGGCCAGGGTGGCCGCCGGTGGCTACACCTTC
NA	NA	TRBV7-5	TRBJ1-2	CARSFPPGGQGYGYTF	TGTGCCAGAAGCTTTCCCCCAGGGGGGCAGGGATATGGCTACACCTTC
NA	few	TRBV3-1/TRBV3-2	TRBJ1-1	CASSQDLRAFF	TGTGCCAGCAGCCAAGATTTACGGGCTTTCTTT
NA	NA	TRBV30	TRBJ1-5	CAWSSYPVMQPQHF	TGTGCCTGGAGTTCGTACCCGGTGATGCAGCCCCAGCATTTT
TRBD1	NA	TRBV11-2	TRBJ1-4	CASSGTGSEKLFF	TGTGCCAGCTCCGGGACAGGGTCTGAAAAACTGTTTTTT
TRBD1	NA	TRBV5-1	TRBJ2-3	CASSLYSGQGSDTQYF	TGCGCCAGCAGCCTATACTCGGGACAGGGGTCAGATACGCAGTATTTT
NA	few	TRBV19	TRBJ1-5	CASSAGHNQPQHF	TGTGCCAGTAGCGCCGGTCACAATCAGCCCCAGCATTTT
TRBD2	NA	TRBV7-2	TRBJ2-7	CASSFGVAGGIAYEQYF	TGTGCCAGCAGCTTTGGGGTAGCGGGGGGGATCGCCTACGAGCAGTACTTC
NA	NA	TRBV4-1	TRBJ2-2	CASSSDRASNTGELFF	TGCGCCAGCAGCTCGGACAGAGCCTCGAACACCGGGGAGCTGTTTTTT
TRBD1	NA	TRBV7-9	TRBJ1-1	CASSFTELDRMKMNTEAFF	TGTGCCAGCAGCTTCACAGAGTTGGACAGGATGAAAATGAACACTGAAGCTTTCTTT
TRBD1	NA	TRBV5-4	TRBJ1-4	CASSAGTGEGDEKLFF	TGTGCCAGCAGCGCCGGGACAGGGGAAGGGGATGAAAAACTGTTTTTT
NA	NA	TRBV4-3	TRBJ1-1	CASSQDVQGFPEAFF	TGCGCCAGCAGCCAAGATGTACAGGGTTTTCCTGAAGCTTTCTTT
NA	NA	TRBV2	TRBJ2-3	CASTPSGLLGGDTQYF	TGTGCCAGCACCCCTAGCGGTCTCCTAGGGGGGGATACGCAGTATTTT
TRBD2	NA	TRBV5-1	TRBJ2-1	CASSLAIAGGHNEQFF	TGCGCCAGCAGCTTGGCTATAGCGGGGGGGCACAATGAGCAGTTCTTC
NA	NA	TRBV24-1	TRBJ2-2	CATSDSGWAGELFF	TGTGCCACCAGTGATTCCGGGTGGGCCGGGGAGCTGTTTTTT
NA	NA	TRBV11-3	TRBJ1-1	CASSYVRVGTEAFF	TGTGCCAGCAGCTACGTGAGGGTGGGCACTGAAGCTTTCTTT
NA	NA	TRBV12-3/TRBV12-4	TRBJ1-2	CASRRGGYGYTF	TGTGCCAGCCGAAGGGGGGGCTATGGCTACACCTTC
NA	once	TRBV4-1	TRBJ1-1	CASSQGAYTEAFF	TGCGCCAGCAGCCAAGGGGCCTACACTGAAGCTTTCTTT
NA	NA	TRBV6-4	TRBJ1-4	CASSPEASEKLFF	TGTGCCAGCAGCCCTGAGGCGTCTGAAAAACTGTTTTTT
NA	NA	TRBV19	TRBJ2-4	CASRDTGAKNIQYF	TGTGCCAGCAGGGACACAGGGGCCAAAAACATTCAGTACTTC
TRBD2	NA	TRBV5-1	TRBJ2-1	CASSLSGLAGGHNEQFF	TGCGCCAGCAGCTTGAGCGGACTAGCGGGGGGGCACAATGAGCAGTTCTTC
TRBD1	NA	TRBV5-1	TRBJ2-7	CASSLGDRVLDEQYF	TGCGCCAGCAGCTTGGGAGACAGGGTTCTGGACGAGCAGTACTTC
NA	NA	TRBV20-1	TRBJ1-5	CSANEQGGFNQPQHF	TGCAGTGCTAATGAACAGGGCGGATTTAATCAGCCCCAGCATTTT